This T cell receptor beta chain was observed in a study of neurological immune-mediated disorders. General study results and limits: Expanded clones shared no CDR3 amino acid sequences across subjects, suggesting private repertoires in all groups.

Germline V lookup: CDR1 MNHEY, CDR2 SVGAGI. V dropped 4 bases and J dropped 4 bases, with 17 bases sitting between them. This CDR3 region has 17 residues. This clonotype occurred many times. Its specificity is not known. Unsorted libraries were derived from 2 million PBMCs stored at -80 C. 5'RACE generated cDNA with 10-nucleotide random UMIs. TCRdb passed the 5' RACE reads through MiXCR, listing each CDR3 protein once. The sample lists 45,000 to 55,000 distinct CDR3 sequences; about 3% were seen once. The TCR was taken from a man aged 40-49 years with multiple sclerosis. V is TRBV6-5 and J is TRBJ2-6, with unresolved D. The sample taken for sequencing was PBMCs. CDR3 nucleotides: TGTGCCAGCAGTTCCCCCTATACCGGCCGGGGGGCCAACGTCCTGACTTTC. This encodes CASSSPYTGRGANVLTF.